The clone carrying this TCR beta chain was counted ten times or more. TCRdb re-called the 5' RACE reads with MiXCR, one entry per CDR3 protein. The profile shows some 200,000 distinct CDR3 sequences, around 8.8% of them singletons. The sample belongs to a study of T-cell memory formation after mild COVID-19. Trimming cost V 3 bases and J 3 bases, with 18 bases left between them. Germline values: CDR1 SGHTA, CDR2 FQGNSA. The CDR3 length is 16 residues. This clonotype was sampled from a man younger than 35 who had mild COVID-19 (a few samples of this study predate the infection). Cell type and time point are not known. The chain carries TRBV7-2 and TRBJ2-7; TRBD1 or TRBD2 may be the D gene (5 bases each). The source material was PBMCs or a T cell subset sorted from them (not recorded which). The CDR3 spells CASSFLSPIGGYEQYF. CDR3 DNA sequence: TGTGCCAGCAGCTTCCTTTCGCCAATTGGGGGCTACGAGCAGTACTTC.